These 25 T cell receptor beta chains were sequenced from one sample in a study of blood T cell repertoires in COVID-19. This table comes from immunoSEQ multiplex PCR, and its TCRdb copy is limited to in-frame clones, with some not included. Here the sample spans about 230,000 clones, around four fifths being singletons. Sequences were obtained from peripheral blood. Receptor source: a woman over 75 with active or convalescent COVID-19.

This clone came up a few times. The chain carries TRBV5-1 and TRBJ2-5; 8 bases line up with TRBD2. The J segment lost 4 bases and the V segment lost 3 bases, leaving 8 bases of the junction unmatched. The germline CDR1 and CDR2 sequences are SGHRS and YFSETQ. This CDR3 is built from 15 residues. The CDR3 region has the DNA TGCGCCAGCAGCTGGACCGGGGGGGTATTAGAGACCCAGTACTTC. As protein: CASSWTGGVLETQYF.

The V call is TRBV5-1, the J call TRBJ2-6; D gene uncertain. The CDR3 is made up of 14 amino acids. V gave up 4 bases and J gave up 4 bases, with 9 bases separating them. Looked up from germline, CDR1 is SGHRS and CDR2 is YFSETQ. The CDR3 loop reads CASSPTGGANVLTF. The CDR3, as DNA: TGCGCCAGCAGCCCGACTGGAGGGGCCAACGTCCTGACTTTC.

This clone has more than one count but fewer than ten. The DNA for the CDR3 is TGTGCCAGCCTTCCCACAGGGGTGAACACTGAAGCTTTCTTT. Translation: CASLPTGVNTEAFF. The V call is TRBV27, the J call TRBJ1-1; 7 bases are shared with TRBD1. Germline V gene lookup returns CDR1 MNHEY and CDR2 SMNVEV (reference sequence). This CDR3 is built from 14 residues. Losses at the gene ends were 8 bases for V and 0 bases for J; bases not matched to a gene: 6.

The chain carries TRBV7-2 and TRBJ2-1, with no clear D. The CDR3 runs to 14 residues. Trimming cost V 3 bases and J 0 bases, with 6 bases left between them. The germline CDR1 and CDR2 sequences are SGHTA and FQGNSA. DNA for the CDR3: TGTGCCAGCAGCTTTGCCAGCTCCTACAATGAGCAGTTCTTC. Translated: CASSFASSYNEQFF.

This clone was counted once. The chain recombines TRBV7-9 with TRBJ1-4; D is perhaps TRBD1 (5 bases). CDR1 SEHNR and CDR2 FQNEAQ come from the germline V gene (reference sequence). The CDR3 is 16 residues long. The germline V and J ends were trimmed by 7 bases and 2 bases, with 17 bases remaining between them. The CDR3 coding sequence is TGTGCCAGCACCCAAACGGGGGTTCAGACTAATGAAAAACTGTTTTTT. Its protein product is CASTQTGVQTNEKLFF.

The rearrangement joins TRBV6-2 or TRBV6-3 to TRBJ2-1, with TRBD2 matching 11 bases. The CDR3 has 17 residues. CDR1 and CDR2 (germline): MNHEY, SVGEGT. V lost 0 bases, J lost 8 bases, and 9 bases stayed unmatched. This CDR3 reads CASSYSVTSGRNYEQFF. CDR3 nucleotides: TGTGCCAGCAGTTACTCTGTTACTAGCGGGAGAAATTATGAGCAGTTCTTC.

This rearrangement joins TRBV15 to TRBJ2-5; the match to TRBD2 covers 14 bases. Germline CDR1 and CDR2: LNHNV and YYDKDF (reference sequence). V gave up 5 bases and J gave up 1 base; unmatched junction bases: 9. There are 18 residues in the CDR3. CDR3 residues: CATSAIFGLAGGQETQYF. CDR3 sequence (DNA): TGTGCCACCAGCGCTATATTCGGACTAGCGGGAGGCCAAGAGACCCAGTACTTC.

The rearrangement joins TRBV19 to TRBJ1-1; no firm D call. The germline CDR1 and CDR2 sequences are LNHDA and SQIVND (reference sequence). There are 11 residues in the CDR3. The CDR3 DNA sequence: TGTTCTACGGGAATGAACACTGAAGCTTTCTTT. It yields the protein CSTGMNTEAFF.

The CDR3 loop is CASSEWTGGISYNEQFF. CDR3 sequence (DNA): TGTGCCAGCAGCGAGTGGACAGGGGGCATCTCCTACAATGAGCAGTTCTTC. This chain connects TRBV7-2 to TRBJ2-1, with 11 bases lining up with TRBD1. The CDR3 totals 17 residues. The germline gives CDR1 SGHTA, CDR2 FQGNSA. Unmatched junction bases numbered 6, after V lost 5 bases and J lost 0 bases.

This clone occurred once. J is TRBJ2-7 and V is TRBV19; 8 nucleotides align to TRBD1. CDR1 and CDR2 (germline): LNHDA, SQIVND (reference sequence). Trimming cost V 5 bases and J 3 bases; bases outside gene matches: 6. This CDR3 comprises 14 residues. The chain's CDR3 is CASSPTGTGYEQYF. The DNA of the CDR3 is TGTGCCAGTAGTCCAACCGGGACAGGCTACGAGCAGTACTTC.

The CDR3 spells CASRTRTGPSFQPQHF. The CDR3, as DNA: TGTGCCAGCAGAACGAGAACAGGGCCCAGCTTTCAGCCCCAGCATTTT. The chain carries TRBV6-6 and TRBJ1-5; TRBD1 is a possible D gene (6 bases). Germline CDR1 reads MNHNY; CDR2 reads SVGAGI (reference sequence). This CDR3 is built from 16 residues. Trimming took off 6 bases at V and 6 bases at J, with 21 bases between the two ends.

V gene TRBV7-9 combines with J gene TRBJ2-1, with D possibly TRBD2 on 7 matching bases. Germline assignment: CDR1 SEHNR and CDR2 FQNEAQ (reference sequence). V was pared by 2 bases and J by 0 bases, with 8 bases between. CDR3 length: 15 amino acids. In nucleotides, the CDR3 is TGTGCCAGCAGCTTACGGGGGGCCTCCTACAATGAGCAGTTCTTC. Its translation: CASSLRGASYNEQFF.

V gene TRBV6-2 or TRBV6-3 combines with J gene TRBJ1-1, with D unresolved. This CDR3 spans 16 amino acids. Trimming left V 3 bases short and J 0 bases short, with 14 bases between. The germline V gene encodes CDR1 MNHEY and CDR2 SVGEGT. CDR3 region: CASSYLRSALNTEAFF. The CDR3 DNA sequence: TGTGCCAGCAGTTATCTCAGGTCTGCCCTGAACACTGAAGCTTTCTTT.

This chain connects TRBV6-4 to TRBJ2-5; D is possibly TRBD2 (6 bases). The CDR3 has 14 amino acids. Germline-derived CDR1 and CDR2 are MRHNA and SNTAGT. Deletions cut 9 bases from V and 2 bases from J, with 16 bases between. The CDR3: CASVTWAGQETQYF. The CDR3 bases are TGTGCCAGTGTAACATGGGCGGGGCAAGAGACCCAGTACTTC.

The chain combines TRBV7-9 with TRBJ1-4; D possibly corresponds to TRBD1 (5 bases). There are 14 residues in the CDR3. Per germline, CDR1 SEHNR and CDR2 FQNEAQ (reference sequence). V lost 3 bases to trimming and J lost 7 bases, with 12 bases between them. The CDR3 nucleotides read TGTGCCAGCAGCTTGGGGCCCGGGGGTGAAAAACTGTTTTTT. Its translation: CASSLGPGGEKLFF.

J is TRBJ2-3 and V is TRBV18, with 11 bases fitting TRBD2. Germline V gene lookup returns CDR1 KGHSH and CDR2 LQKENI. The CDR3 sequence is 17 residues long. V was pared by 3 bases and J by 6 bases, with 11 bases of the junction left unmatched. The CDR3 is CASSPPRGTSGADTQYF. The CDR3 DNA follows: TGTGCCAGCTCACCCCCGAGGGGGACTAGCGGTGCGGATACGCAGTATTTT.

The chain has TRBV28 and TRBJ1-2; tentative D call: TRBD1 (6 bases). Trimming removed 7 bases at V and 0 bases at J, with 12 bases between. CDR3 length: 14 amino acids. The germline V gene encodes CDR1 MDHEN and CDR2 SYDVKM. This CDR3 is CASKRTDTNYGYTF. The CDR3 nucleotides read TGTGCCAGCAAGCGGACAGACACTAACTATGGCTACACCTTC.

The rearrangement uses TRBV10-3 and TRBJ2-3, with TRBD2 matching 7 bases. J gave up 2 bases and V 2 bases, and 10 bases lay outside the gene matches. The CDR3 loop spans 17 amino acids. Germline V lookup: CDR1 ENHRY, CDR2 SYGVKD. CDR3 residues: CAISENPSGRTTDTQYF. CDR3 DNA sequence: TGTGCCATCAGTGAGAATCCTAGCGGCCGTACCACAGATACGCAGTATTTT.

This sequence joins TRBV5-4 and TRBJ1-1; D may be TRBD1 (6 bases). CDR1 SGHNT and CDR2 YYREEE come from the germline V gene (reference sequence). The CDR3 runs 13 residues. Trimming pared 4 bases from V and 4 bases from J, leaving 11 bases between. The CDR3 reads CASSRQGGTEAFF. The CDR3 region has the DNA TGTGCCAGCAGCCGGCAAGGGGGCACTGAAGCTTTCTTT.

The J gene is TRBJ2-2, the V gene TRBV28; D perhaps matches TRBD1 (6 bases). Germline-derived CDR1 and CDR2 are MDHEN and SYDVKM. This CDR3 is 14 amino acids long. Trimming took 6 bases from V and 5 from J, leaving 13 bases between them. CDR3 in amino acids: CASSVTGSTGELFF. Here the CDR3 DNA reads TGTGCCAGCAGCGTTACAGGGTCGACCGGGGAGCTGTTTTTT.

The chain links TRBV7-9 to TRBJ1-5; 7 positions agree with TRBD1. CDR1 is SEHNR and CDR2 is FQNEAQ in the germline V gene (reference sequence). The CDR3 is 14 amino acids. V lost 6 bases, J lost 1 base, and 3 bases stayed unmatched. The CDR3 loop is CASSSTGSNQPQHF. The CDR3 nucleotides are TGTGCCAGCAGTTCGACAGGGAGCAATCAGCCCCAGCATTTT.

This sequence joins TRBV5-1 and TRBJ2-5; the match to TRBD1 covers 10 bases. This CDR3 spans 15 amino acids. CDR1 is SGHRS and CDR2 is YFSETQ in the germline V gene. The trim removed 4 bases at V and 5 bases at J, leaving 8 bases unmatched. CDR3 coding DNA: TGCGCCAGCAGCCAAGACCCGGGACAGGGGGAGACCCAGTACTTC. Amino acid sequence: CASSQDPGQGETQYF.

This chain links TRBV4-1 with TRBJ2-6, with 10 nucleotides matching TRBD1. This CDR3 is built from 20 residues. J lost 4 bases, V lost 4 bases, and 16 bases had no gene match. CDR1 is MGHRA and CDR2 is YSYEKL in the germline V gene. CDR3 region: CASSPPLTGGIGRGANVLTF. The CDR3 nucleotides are TGCGCCAGCAGCCCCCCCTTGACAGGGGGCATTGGCCGGGGGGCCAACGTCCTGACTTTC.

This chain joins TRBV19 and TRBJ2-7; 10 positions agree with TRBD2. This CDR3 is 17 amino acids long. Trimming cost V 5 bases and J 4 bases; bases outside gene matches: 14. The V gene's germline CDR1 is LNHDA and CDR2 SQIVND (reference sequence). CDR3 sequence reads: CASSHSPSGGYTYEQYF. DNA of the CDR3: TGTGCCAGTAGTCACTCCCCTAGCGGGGGATATACGTACGAGCAGTACTTC.

The chain joins TRBV18 to TRBJ1-1, with unresolved D. CDR1 and CDR2 (germline): KGHSH, LQKENI. V was pared by 1 base and J by 2 bases, with 8 bases between. This CDR3 has 14 amino acids. The CDR3 nucleotides are TGTGCCAGCTCACCACGCGAAGTAAACACTGAAGCTTTCTTT. This translates into CASSPREVNTEAFF. Based on the CDR3 plus reference TRBV18 and TRBJ1-1, the full variable domain is NAGVMQNPRHLVRRRGQEARLRCSPMKGHSHVYWYRQLPEEGLKFMVYLQKENIIDESGMPKERFSAEFPKEGPSILRIQQVVRGDSAAYFCASSPREVNTEAFFGQGTRLTVV.